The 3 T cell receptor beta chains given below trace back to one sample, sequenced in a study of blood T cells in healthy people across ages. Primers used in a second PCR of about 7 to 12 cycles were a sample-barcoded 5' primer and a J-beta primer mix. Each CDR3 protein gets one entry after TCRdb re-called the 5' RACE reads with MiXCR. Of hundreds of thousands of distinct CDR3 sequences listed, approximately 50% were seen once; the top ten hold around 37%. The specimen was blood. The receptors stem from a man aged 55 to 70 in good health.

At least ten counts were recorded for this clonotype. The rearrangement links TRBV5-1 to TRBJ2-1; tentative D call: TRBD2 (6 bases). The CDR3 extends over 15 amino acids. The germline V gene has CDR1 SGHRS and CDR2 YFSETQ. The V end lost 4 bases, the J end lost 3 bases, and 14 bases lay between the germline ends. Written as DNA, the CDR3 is TGCGCCAGCAGCCAACCCGGGACTCTCTACAATGAGCAGTTCTTC. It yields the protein CASSQPGTLYNEQFF. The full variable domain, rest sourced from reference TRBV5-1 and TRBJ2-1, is KAGVTQTPRYLIKTRGQQVTLSCSPISGHRSVSWYQQTPGQGLQFLFEYFSETQRNKGNFPGRFSGRQFSNSRSEMNVSTLELGDSALYLCASSQPGTLYNEQFFGPGTRLTVL.

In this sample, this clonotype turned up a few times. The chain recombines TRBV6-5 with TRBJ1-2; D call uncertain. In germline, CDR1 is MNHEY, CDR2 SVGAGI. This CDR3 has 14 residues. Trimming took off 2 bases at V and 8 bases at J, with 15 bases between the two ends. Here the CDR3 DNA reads TGTGCCAGCAGTTACGCAAGGGATTTAGGCGGCTACACCTTC. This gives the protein CASSYARDLGGYTF.

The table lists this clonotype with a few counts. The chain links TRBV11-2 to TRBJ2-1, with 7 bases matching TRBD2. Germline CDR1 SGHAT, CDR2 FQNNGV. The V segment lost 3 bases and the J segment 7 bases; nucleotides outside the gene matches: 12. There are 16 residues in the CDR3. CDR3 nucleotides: TGTGCCAGCAGCTTCCTGACTAGCACGACGGGTAATGAGCAGTTCTTC. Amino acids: CASSFLTSTTGNEQFF.